The 2 T cell receptor beta chains in this list originate from one sample, sequenced in a study of blood T cell repertoires in COVID-19. TCRdb's copy holds only in-frame clones and misses some; the assay was immunoSEQ multiplex PCR. The data hold about 480,000 clones, with 75% to 90% observed a single time. Sequencing was done on a sample of peripheral blood. These receptors were collected from a woman under 40 with acute or convalescent COVID-19.

The chain employs TRBV5-5 and TRBJ1-3, with no clear D. Germline V gene sequence: CDR1 SGHKS, CDR2 YYEKEE (reference sequence). The CDR3 contains 12 residues. The V end lost 4 bases, the J end lost 9 bases, and 11 bases lay between the germline ends. CDR3 nucleotides: TGTGCCAGCAGCCCTTCTGAGGTCACCATATATTTT. It encodes CASSPSEVTIYF. Drawing the rest from reference TRBV5-5 and TRBJ1-3, the complete variable domain is DAGVTQSPTHLIKTRGQQVTLRCSPISGHKSVSWYQQVLGQGPQFIFQYYEKEERGRGNFPDRFSARQFPNYSSELNVNALLLGDSALYLCASSPSEVTIYFGEGSWLTVV.

The rearrangement uses TRBV10-3 and TRBJ2-5; D perhaps matches TRBD1 (6 bases). The V and J ends lost 7 bases and 3 bases respectively, with 12 bases between them. Germline V gene lookup returns CDR1 ENHRY and CDR2 SYGVKD. The CDR3 contains 13 residues. CDR3 loop: CAIKGQLKETQYF. In DNA form, the CDR3 reads TGTGCCATCAAAGGACAGTTGAAAGAGACCCAGTACTTC.